One and the same sample provided the 28 T cell receptor beta chains below, sequenced in a study of technical replicates of blood from several donors. Sequencing used immunoSEQ multiplex PCR; TCRdb keeps in-frame clones, though not all of them. The sample shows some 87,000 clones, roughly 96% of them seen only once. The specimen sequenced was T cells isolated from PBMCs. Every receptor here comes from a human donor in good health.

V is TRBV7-8 and J is TRBJ2-2; 7 nucleotides align to TRBD1. V gave up 5 bases and J gave up 4 bases; unmatched junction bases: 10. The V gene's germline CDR1 is SGHVS and CDR2 FQNEAQ. The CDR3 runs to 16 residues. The CDR3, as DNA: TGTGCCAGCAGCGTCCATAAGACAGGGATCACCGGGGAGCTGTTTTTT. Its protein is CASSVHKTGITGELFF.

The chain uses TRBV9 and TRBJ2-5; the D gene is possibly TRBD2 (6 bases). The germline V and J ends were trimmed by 3 bases and 3 bases, with 12 bases remaining between them. The CDR3 has 14 amino acids. CDR1 is SGDLS, CDR2 YYNGEE, per germline. CDR3 DNA sequence: TGTGCCAGCAGCGATTCGTTAGCGGAAGAGACCCAGTACTTC. It specifies CASSDSLAEETQYF.

The chain is built from TRBV28 and TRBJ2-3, with D perhaps TRBD2 (6 bases). The CDR3 covers 15 residues. CDR1 MDHEN and CDR2 SYDVKM come from the germline V gene. Trimming removed 5 bases at V and 4 bases at J, with 16 bases between. The CDR3 DNA follows: TGTGCCAGCAGTCACAGACCCCGCGGGGCAGATACGCAGTATTTT. Its translation is CASSHRPRGADTQYF.

This chain connects TRBV27 to TRBJ1-5; D is undetermined. Trimming cost V 6 bases and J 0 bases, with 18 bases left between them. The germline CDR1 and CDR2 sequences are MNHEY and SMNVEV (reference sequence). This CDR3 spans 17 amino acids. For the CDR3, the DNA is TGTGCCAGCAGCCAGTGGGCCCCATCATATAGCAATCAGCCCCAGCATTTT. The encoded protein is CASSQWAPSYSNQPQHF.

V is TRBV27 and J is TRBJ1-1; D uncertain. This CDR3 region has 13 residues. The germline V gene has CDR1 MNHEY and CDR2 SMNVEV (reference sequence). V lost 2 bases, J lost 1 base, and 5 bases lay in between. This chain's CDR3 is CASSLQENTEAFF. CDR3 DNA: TGTGCCAGCAGTTTACAGGAGAACACTGAAGCTTTCTTT.

The chain has TRBV27 and TRBJ1-5; no clear D. This CDR3 has 15 amino acids. With 2 bases removed from V and 8 bases from J, the gap between germline ends came to 16 bases. Germline CDR1 is MNHEY and CDR2 is SMNVEV (reference sequence). CDR3 amino acids: CASSLVNPLLEPQHF. The CDR3 DNA reads TGTGCCAGCAGTTTAGTCAACCCCCTACTGGAGCCCCAGCATTTT.

This rearrangement joins TRBV28 to TRBJ2-1, with TRBD2 matching 9 bases. From germline, CDR1 is MDHEN and CDR2 SYDVKM. The CDR3 length is 16 residues. The V segment lost 4 bases and the J segment 7 bases; nucleotides outside the gene matches: 11. CDR3 loop: CASSSDWIAGVNEQFF. The CDR3, as DNA: TGTGCCAGCAGTTCCGATTGGATAGCGGGAGTTAATGAGCAGTTCTTC.

The chain employs TRBV30 and TRBJ2-2, with TRBD1 matching 9 bases. V shed 5 bases, J shed 1 base, and the junction held 2 bases outside the gene matches. The CDR3 length is 14 residues. From germline, CDR1 is GTSNPN and CDR2 SVGIG (reference sequence). CDR3 nucleotides: TGTGCCTGGCCGGGACAGGGGAACACCGGGGAGCTGTTTTTT. Translation gives CAWPGQGNTGELFF.

The chain joins TRBV9 to TRBJ2-7; 11 nucleotides agree with TRBD2. Germline trimming cut 0 bases from V and 7 bases from J; bases unmatched to any gene: 15. CDR3 length: 18 residues. The germline V gene encodes CDR1 SGDLS and CDR2 YYNGEE. CDR3: CASSVDRTASGRLREQYF. In DNA form, the CDR3 reads TGTGCCAGCAGCGTAGATAGAACGGCTAGCGGGAGGTTGCGGGAGCAGTACTTC.

The chain has TRBV7-2 and TRBJ2-1; 8 nucleotides line up with TRBD2. The length of the CDR3 is 14 residues. Germline values: CDR1 SGHTA, CDR2 FQGNSA. V lost 3 bases, J lost 6 bases, and 4 bases stayed unmatched. This chain's CDR3 is CASSFEREFNEQFF. The CDR3 DNA follows: TGTGCCAGCAGCTTTGAGCGGGAGTTCAATGAGCAGTTCTTC.

This sequence joins TRBV28 and TRBJ2-6; maybe TRBD2 (6 bases). The CDR3 sequence is 16 residues long. The V end lost 5 bases, the J end lost 5 bases, and 16 bases lay between the germline ends. In germline, CDR1 is MDHEN, CDR2 SYDVKM. This CDR3 reads CASSGGRELWANVLTF. DNA of the CDR3: TGTGCCAGCAGTGGTGGACGGGAGCTCTGGGCCAACGTCCTGACTTTC.

This clone was detected once. The chain employs TRBV7-8 and TRBJ1-1; no firm D call. CDR3 length: 14 amino acids. Germline CDR1 is SGHVS and CDR2 is FQNEAQ. V gave up 5 bases and J gave up 4 bases, with 14 bases separating them. The CDR3 region has the DNA TGTGCCAGCAGCACGGGGAAGTGGGGCACTGAAGCTTTCTTT. Its translation: CASSTGKWGTEAFF.

The chain uses TRBV9 and TRBJ1-1, with D possibly being TRBD1 (6 bases). Germline V gene sequence: CDR1 SGDLS, CDR2 YYNGEE. Trimming pared 4 bases from V and 3 bases from J, leaving 16 bases between. The CDR3 has 15 residues. In DNA, the CDR3 is TGTGCCAGCAGCCTTTCCTCGACAGGATACACTGAAGCTTTCTTT. It specifies CASSLSSTGYTEAFF.

The chain is built from TRBV7-9 and TRBJ2-5; D possibly corresponds to TRBD2 (6 bases). This CDR3 has 15 amino acids. Germline V gene data show CDR1 as SEHNR and CDR2 as FQNEAQ (reference sequence). V lost 4 bases, J lost 4 bases, and 16 bases lay in between. CDR3 DNA: TGTGCCAGCAGCTCCCGACTAGGGGAGATAGAGACCCAGTACTTC. This translates into CASSSRLGEIETQYF. The complete variable domain, with remaining parts taken from reference TRBV7-9 and TRBJ2-5, reads DTGVSQNPRHKITKRGQNVTFRCDPISEHNRLYWYRQTLGQGPEFLTYFQNEAQLEKSRLLSDRFSAERPKGSFSTLEIQRTEQGDSAMYLCASSSRLGEIETQYFGPGTRLLVL.

The chain joins TRBV9 to TRBJ2-1; 8 bases match TRBD2. There are 16 residues in the CDR3. Germline V lookup: CDR1 SGDLS, CDR2 YYNGEE. J was trimmed by 8 bases and V by 0 bases; bases with no gene match: 10. The CDR3: CASSVGTGTSSDEQFF. The CDR3 nucleotides read TGTGCCAGCAGCGTAGGTACCGGGACTAGTAGCGATGAGCAGTTCTTC.

This clone was detected only once. The rearrangement links TRBV18 to TRBJ1-5; 7 bases align to TRBD1. CDR1 and CDR2 (germline): KGHSH, LQKENI. The CDR3 runs to 14 residues. V lost 6 bases and J lost 4; bases outside the gene matches: 6. The CDR3 DNA sequence: TGTGCCAGCTCCAGGACAGGCGATAATCAGCCCCAGCATTTT. The encoded protein is CASSRTGDNQPQHF.

This chain joins TRBV7-9 and TRBJ1-2; 8 bases align to TRBD1. The junction had 4 bases not matched to a gene; V was cut back by 5 bases and J by 8 bases. The CDR3 contains 12 residues. From germline, CDR1 is SEHNR and CDR2 FQNEAQ (reference sequence). The chain's CDR3 is CASSLDREGYTF. CDR3 nucleotides: TGTGCCAGCAGCCTGGACAGGGAAGGCTACACCTTC. Based on the CDR3 plus reference TRBV7-9 and TRBJ1-2, the full variable domain is DTGVSQNPRHKITKRGQNVTFRCDPISEHNRLYWYRQTLGQGPEFLTYFQNEAQLEKSRLLSDRFSAERPKGSFSTLEIQRTEQGDSAMYLCASSLDREGYTFGSGTRLTVV.

This sequence joins TRBV6-5 and TRBJ1-5; D possibly corresponds to TRBD1 (6 bases). CDR1 and CDR2 (germline): MNHEY, SVGAGI. The CDR3 has 15 residues. Between the trimmed V and J ends, which lost 6 bases and 0 bases, there was a span of 12 bases. CDR3 DNA sequence: TGTGCCAGCAGGAAACAGGGCCCTAGCAATCAGCCCCAGCATTTT. Protein sequence: CASRKQGPSNQPQHF.

The chain links TRBV9 to TRBJ2-1, with 10 bases that match TRBD2. The length of the CDR3 is 15 residues. Germline lookup yields CDR1 SGDLS and CDR2 YYNGEE. The V gene end was trimmed by 3 bases and the J gene end by 8 bases; junction bases not matched to a gene: 8. The CDR3 here is CASSASGRAQDEQFF. In nucleotides, the CDR3 is TGTGCCAGCAGCGCAAGCGGGAGGGCCCAAGATGAGCAGTTCTTC.

The chain links TRBV10-2 to TRBJ2-7, with 9 bases that match TRBD1. This CDR3 is 13 amino acids long. The V and J ends lost 7 bases and 4 bases, in that order; junction bases with no gene match: 5. CDR1 and CDR2 (germline): WSHSY, SAAADI. The CDR3 DNA follows: TGCGCCAGCATAGACAGGGGGGCGTACGAGCAGTACTTC. This codes for CASIDRGAYEQYF.

The chain employs TRBV7-9 and TRBJ1-1, with D maybe TRBD1 (6 bases). Trimming cost V 5 bases and J 2 bases, with 12 bases left between them. Germline assignment: CDR1 SEHNR and CDR2 FQNEAQ (reference sequence). This CDR3 has 14 amino acids. The CDR3 spells CASSTGTSNTEAFF. The CDR3 coding sequence is TGTGCCAGCAGCACAGGGACGTCCAACACTGAAGCTTTCTTT.

The chain uses TRBV11-2 and TRBJ2-1; 8 bases match TRBD2. The trim removed 3 bases at V and 1 base at J, leaving 14 bases unmatched. CDR3 length: 19 residues. The V gene's germline CDR1 is SGHAT and CDR2 FQNNGV. Here the CDR3 reads CASSFTISGGATSYNEQFF. The CDR3 DNA is TGTGCCAGCAGCTTTACGATAAGCGGGGGAGCGACGTCCTACAATGAGCAGTTCTTC.

This chain uses TRBV18 with TRBJ1-4; D unresolved. V lost 2 bases, J lost 8 bases, and 21 bases lay in between. CDR1 KGHSH and CDR2 LQKENI come from the germline V gene. The CDR3 spans 17 residues. The CDR3 bases are TGTGCCAGCTCACCAGGACCAGGAGGACCACCCCACGAAAAACTGTTTTTT. Amino acids: CASSPGPGGPPHEKLFF.

The chain employs TRBV4-2 and TRBJ1-4, with unresolved D. The V and J ends lost 4 bases and 8 bases respectively, with 11 bases between them. Germline assignment: CDR1 LGHNA and CDR2 YNFKEQ. The CDR3 has 13 residues. CDR3 amino acids: CASSLDTGEKLFF. CDR3 DNA: TGTGCCAGCAGCCTAGACACGGGGGAAAAACTGTTTTTT.

This clone has a single count. This chain links TRBV27 with TRBJ1-4, with 7 bases that match TRBD1. The CDR3 consists of 17 residues. Germline lookup yields CDR1 MNHEY and CDR2 SMNVEV (reference sequence). V was pared by 5 bases and J by 5 bases, with 14 bases of the junction left unmatched. This CDR3 is CASSTRSGTVLNEKLFF. The CDR3 DNA reads as TGTGCCAGCAGTACCCGATCGGGGACAGTCCTCAATGAAAAACTGTTTTTT.

The chain has TRBV6-5 and TRBJ2-7; D is uncertain. V lost 7 bases, J lost 1 base, and 8 bases lay in between. This CDR3 has 12 residues. Germline CDR1 MNHEY, CDR2 SVGAGI. DNA of the CDR3: TGTGCCAGCATCAGCGCTTCCTACGAGCAGTACTTC. This translates into CASISASYEQYF.

V gene TRBV7-6 combines with J gene TRBJ2-3; 9 bases align to TRBD1. The V segment lost 5 bases and the J segment 5 bases; nucleotides outside the gene matches: 8. Looked up from germline, CDR1 is SGHVS and CDR2 is FNYEAQ. The CDR3 spans 15 residues. The CDR3 protein is CASSLTGGEGDTQYF. For the CDR3, the DNA is TGTGCCAGCAGCCTAACAGGGGGCGAGGGAGATACGCAGTATTTT.

V gene TRBV7-2 combines with J gene TRBJ2-3, with D maybe TRBD2 (5 bases). The germline gives CDR1 SGHTA, CDR2 FQGNSA. V lost 1 base and J 2 bases, leaving 16 bases between the germline ends. The CDR3 loop spans 17 amino acids. CDR3 in amino acids: CASSLVATVTLTDTQYF. CDR3 sequence (DNA): TGTGCCAGCAGCTTAGTAGCGACGGTGACTCTCACAGATACGCAGTATTTT.